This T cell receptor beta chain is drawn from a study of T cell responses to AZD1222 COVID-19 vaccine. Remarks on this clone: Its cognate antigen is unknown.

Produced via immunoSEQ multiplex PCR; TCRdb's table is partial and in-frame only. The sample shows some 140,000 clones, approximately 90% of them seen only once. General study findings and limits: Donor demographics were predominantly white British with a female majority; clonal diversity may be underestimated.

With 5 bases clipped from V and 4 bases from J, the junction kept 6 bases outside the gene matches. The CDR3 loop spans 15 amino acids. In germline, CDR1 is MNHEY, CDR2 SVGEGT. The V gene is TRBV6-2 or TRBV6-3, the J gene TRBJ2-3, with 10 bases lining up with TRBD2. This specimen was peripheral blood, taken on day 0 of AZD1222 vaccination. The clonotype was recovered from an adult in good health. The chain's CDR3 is CASSNRTSGADTQYF. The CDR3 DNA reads TGTGCCAGCAGTAATCGGACTAGCGGTGCAGATACGCAGTATTTT.